Following are 32 T cell receptor beta chains from one sample sequenced in a study of blood T cell repertoires in COVID-19. Libraries were prepared by immunoSEQ multiplex PCR; TCRdb keeps only in-frame clonotypes and omits some of them. The sample comprises approximately 260,000 clones, approximately 85% of which are singletons, and approximately 10% rests with the top ten. The material sequenced was peripheral blood. These receptors were obtained from an older woman with acute or convalescent COVID-19.

In its sample, this clone was seen a few times. The V and J genes are TRBV5-6 and TRBJ2-2; weak D call: TRBD1 (5 bases). V was trimmed by 0 bases and J by 3 bases, leaving 6 bases between them. Per germline, CDR1 SGHDT and CDR2 YYEEEE. The CDR3 has 14 residues. The DNA of the CDR3 is TGTGCCAGCAGCTTGGGACAGTACACCGGGGAGCTGTTTTTT. It encodes CASSLGQYTGELFF.

CDR3 bases: TGTGCCAGCAGCTCGGGACAGGGGGCCGGGAACACTGAAGCTTTCTTT. Translating gives CASSSGQGAGNTEAFF. V is TRBV5-4 and J is TRBJ1-1; 12 bases are shared with TRBD1. Germline trimming cut 3 bases from V and 1 base from J; bases unmatched to any gene: 4. The length of the CDR3 is 16 residues. Germline loops: CDR1 SGHNT, CDR2 YYREEE (reference sequence).

The chain combines TRBV19 with TRBJ1-6, with 10 bases matching TRBD1. The germline gives CDR1 LNHDA, CDR2 SQIVND (reference sequence). The CDR3 sequence is 16 residues long. Unmatched junction bases numbered 6, after V lost 1 base and J lost 9 bases. The CDR3 sequence is CASSIVLTGGRSPLHF. The CDR3, as DNA: TGTGCCAGTAGTATAGTCTTGACAGGGGGCCGTTCACCCCTCCACTTT.

V usage is TRBV11-2 and J usage is TRBJ1-2, with 7 bases aligning to TRBD1. V was clipped by 2 bases and J by 2 bases; unmatched bases: 5. CDR1 and CDR2 (germline): SGHAT, FQNNGV. The CDR3 is made up of 15 amino acids. CDR3 loop: CASSLTEGANYGYTF. The CDR3 DNA sequence: TGTGCCAGCAGCTTAACGGAGGGGGCCAACTATGGCTACACCTTC.

This chain links TRBV5-5 with TRBJ2-7, with D tentatively TRBD1 (6 bases). Germline CDR1 is SGHKS and CDR2 is YYEKEE (reference sequence). CDR3 length: 16 residues. V was cut by 5 bases and J by 3 bases, with 21 bases left in between. The CDR3 region is CASRLAPGAPLYEQYF. DNA for the CDR3: TGTGCCAGCAGACTTGCTCCAGGGGCCCCCCTCTACGAGCAGTACTTC.

This chain joins TRBV2 and TRBJ1-2; 7 positions match TRBD1. CDR3 length: 15 residues. From germline, CDR1 is SNHLY and CDR2 FYNNEI. V shed 5 bases, J shed 1 base, and the junction held 7 bases outside the gene matches. DNA of the CDR3: TGTGCCAGCAGTTCCGACAGGGTGATTAACTATGGCTACACCTTC. This gives the protein CASSSDRVINYGYTF.

The V gene is TRBV9, the J gene TRBJ2-6; unclear D gene. Trimming took 2 bases from V and 0 from J, leaving 3 bases between them. This CDR3 spans 14 amino acids. Germline lookup yields CDR1 SGDLS and CDR2 YYNGEE. The DNA for the CDR3 is TGTGCCAGCAGCGTTAACTCTGGGGCCAACGTCCTGACTTTC. Its translation: CASSVNSGANVLTF.

Notes on this clone: This sample includes further DNA sequences coding for the same CDR3. This chain joins TRBV15 and TRBJ1-5; TRBD1 matches at 7 bases. With 7 bases clipped from V and 0 bases from J, the junction kept 6 bases outside the gene matches. Germline CDR1 LNHNV, CDR2 YYDKDF (reference sequence). There are 15 residues in the CDR3. CDR3 bases: TGTGCCACCACTACGGGACAGTATAGCAATCAGCCCCAGCATTTT. Translated, it gives CATTTGQYSNQPQHF. Based on the CDR3 plus reference TRBV15 and TRBJ1-5, the full variable domain is DAMVIQNPRYQVTQFGKPVTLSCSQTLNHNVMYWYQQKSSQAPKLLFHYYDKDFNNEADTPDNFQSRRPNTSFCFLDIRSPGLGDTAMYLCATTTGQYSNQPQHFGDGTRLSIL.

This chain uses TRBV3-1 (or the pseudogene TRBV3-2) with TRBJ1-1, with 7 bases matching TRBD1. Germline loops: CDR1 LGHDT, CDR2 YNNKEL (reference sequence). The CDR3 loop spans 13 amino acids. The J segment lost 5 bases and the V segment lost 3 bases, leaving 3 bases of the junction unmatched. The CDR3 sequence is CASSQAGGTEAFF. As DNA, the CDR3 is TGTGCCAGCAGCCAGGCAGGGGGGACTGAAGCTTTCTTT.

This rearrangement joins TRBV7-6 to TRBJ2-7; tentative D call: TRBD2 (6 bases). V lost 6 bases to trimming and J lost 0 bases, with 15 bases between them. The CDR3 spans 15 residues. Germline-derived CDR1 and CDR2 are SGHVS and FNYEAQ. The CDR3 DNA sequence: TGTGCCAGCAGGCGGCGGGACGGGGGCTCCTACGAGCAGTACTTC. Its translation: CASRRRDGGSYEQYF. Complete variable domain (other parts from reference TRBV7-6 and TRBJ2-7): GAGVSQSPRYKVTKRGQDVALRCDPISGHVSLYWYRQALGQGPEFLTYFNYEAQQDKSGLPNDRFSAERPEGSISTLTIQRTEQRDSAMYRCASRRRDGGSYEQYFGPGTRLTVT.

The gene calls are TRBV5-1 and TRBJ2-7; 9 positions agree with TRBD2. This CDR3 contains 15 residues. V lost 4 bases to trimming and J lost 3 bases; unmatched junction nucleotides: 8. Germline-derived CDR1 and CDR2 are SGHRS and YFSETQ. Here the CDR3 reads CASSPVLAGFYEQYF. DNA for the CDR3: TGCGCCAGCAGCCCCGTGCTAGCGGGGTTCTACGAGCAGTACTTC.

This clone was seen more than once but under ten times. The chain couples TRBV2 to TRBJ2-7; D gene unclear. The CDR3 consists of 14 residues. V dropped 5 bases and J dropped 4 bases, with 15 bases sitting between them. Germline assignment: CDR1 SNHLY and CDR2 FYNNEI. Here the CDR3 reads CASSKESSSYEQYF. CDR3 DNA sequence: TGTGCCAGCAGTAAAGAGAGTTCGAGTTACGAGCAGTACTTC.

CDR3 coding DNA: TGTGCCAGCACATCGGGAGGGCCGTATGGCTACACCTTC. This encodes CASTSGGPYGYTF. The chain uses TRBV6-5 and TRBJ1-2; D ambiguous. Looked up from germline, CDR1 is MNHEY and CDR2 is SVGAGI. The ends were cut back, 7 bases at V and 5 bases at J, with 14 bases in the middle. CDR3 length: 13 amino acids.

V is TRBV6-5 and J is TRBJ2-5; D remains unclear. CDR3 length: 13 amino acids. Germline V gives CDR1 MNHEY, CDR2 SVGAGI. V lost 7 bases and J lost 2, with 11 bases in between. In DNA, the CDR3 is TGTGCCAGCACTGCGGAAAGACAAGAGACCCAGTACTTC. It codes for CASTAERQETQYF.

This rearrangement joins TRBV7-9 to TRBJ2-1; D is unclear. V was pared by 0 bases and J by 13 bases, with 10 bases between. The germline V gene encodes CDR1 SEHNR and CDR2 FQNEAQ (reference sequence). This CDR3 is 12 amino acids long. The CDR3 nucleotides read TGTGCCAGCAGCTTAGCGCCTATCTTCCAGTTCTTC. It codes for CASSLAPIFQFF.

V and J are TRBV18 and TRBJ1-2, with 7 bases that match TRBD1. The ends lost 3 bases at V and 4 bases at J; junction bases unmatched: 2. The V gene's germline CDR1 is KGHSH and CDR2 LQKENI. The CDR3 contains 13 residues. CDR3 loop: CASSPDRAYGYTF. As DNA, the CDR3 is TGTGCCAGCTCACCCGACAGGGCCTATGGCTACACCTTC. Full variable domain (rest looked up from reference TRBV18 and TRBJ1-2): NAGVMQNPRHLVRRRGQEARLRCSPMKGHSHVYWYRQLPEEGLKFMVYLQKENIIDESGMPKERFSAEFPKEGPSILRIQQVVRGDSAAYFCASSPDRAYGYTFGSGTRLTVV.

The chain couples TRBV10-3 to TRBJ2-2; D remains ambiguous. In germline, CDR1 is ENHRY, CDR2 SYGVKD. CDR3 length equals 13 residues. V was clipped by 3 bases and J by 9 bases, with 11 bases between them. The CDR3 sequence is CAISDQNTRELFF. The CDR3 coding sequence is TGTGCCATCAGTGATCAAAACACGAGGGAGCTGTTTTTT.

The chain employs TRBV5-8 and TRBJ1-1, with a possible D match to TRBD1 (5 bases). CDR1 is SGHTS, CDR2 YDEGEE, per germline. This CDR3 is built from 10 residues. V shed 3 bases and J shed 10 bases, with 7 bases lying between them. The CDR3 DNA reads TGTGCCAGCAGCTGGCAGGGAGCTTTCTTT. Amino acid sequence: CASSWQGAFF. The whole variable domain, filled in from reference TRBV5-8 and TRBJ1-1, reads EAGVTQSPTHLIKTRGQQATLRCSPISGHTSVYWYQQALGLGLQFLLWYDEGEERNRGNFPPRFSGRQFPNYSSELNVNALELEDSALYLCASSWQGAFFGQGTRLTVV.

The genes are TRBV7-9 and TRBJ1-5, with a possible D match to TRBD1 (6 bases). Germline V lookup: CDR1 SEHNR, CDR2 FQNEAQ (reference sequence). CDR3 length equals 13 residues. The V and J ends lost 5 bases and 4 bases respectively, with 9 bases between them. The CDR3 sequence is CASSAGQNQPQHF. For the CDR3, the DNA is TGTGCCAGCAGCGCCGGACAGAATCAGCCCCAGCATTTT.

The CDR3 region has the DNA TGTGCCAGCAGCCAAGAAGTGGGACTAGCAGGCCGAGAGACCCAGTACTTC. Amino acid sequence: CASSQEVGLAGRETQYF. The rearrangement uses TRBV3-1 (or the pseudogene TRBV3-2) and TRBJ2-5; 9 bases are shared with TRBD2. Trimming at V came to 0 bases and at J to 4 bases, leaving 9 bases not matched to a gene. Germline V gene sequence: CDR1 LGHDT, CDR2 YNNKEL (reference sequence). The CDR3 contains 17 residues.

The chain recombines TRBV5-1 with TRBJ1-1, with D uncertain. The CDR3 runs 13 residues. Germline CDR1 is SGHRS and CDR2 is YFSETQ. The germline V and J ends were trimmed by 4 bases and 5 bases, with 12 bases remaining between them. CDR3 coding DNA: TGCGCCAGCAGCACCTTCGAGAAAACTGAAGCTTTCTTT. Protein product: CASSTFEKTEAFF.

This chain joins TRBV20-1 and TRBJ1-1; D is unresolved. Germline V gene sequence: CDR1 DFQATT, CDR2 SNEGSKA (reference sequence). Trimming removed 5 bases from V and 0 bases from J, with 4 bases in between. The length of the CDR3 is 11 residues. The CDR3 sequence: CSADMNTEAFF. The CDR3, as DNA: TGCAGTGCTGACATGAACACTGAAGCTTTCTTT.

This chain links TRBV7-9 with TRBJ2-7; D uncertain. CDR3 length: 13 amino acids. With 4 bases removed from V and 5 bases from J, the gap between germline ends came to 12 bases. Germline values: CDR1 SEHNR, CDR2 FQNEAQ (reference sequence). The CDR3 DNA reads as TGTGCCAGCAGCTGGTCCCCTGACAACGAGCAGTACTTC. Residues: CASSWSPDNEQYF.

Here the CDR3 reads CASSPLAGASNEQFF. The CDR3, as DNA: TGCGCCAGCAGCCCGCTAGCGGGGGCTTCTAATGAGCAGTTCTTC. The chain has TRBV5-1 and TRBJ2-1, with 10 bases identical to TRBD2. The CDR3 contains 15 residues. J gave up 7 bases and V 4 bases, and 8 bases lay outside the gene matches. Looked up from germline, CDR1 is SGHRS and CDR2 is YFSETQ.

This clone was seen a few times. V usage is TRBV5-1 and J usage is TRBJ2-1, with 9 nucleotides matching TRBD1. The V segment lost 5 bases and the J segment 2 bases; nucleotides outside the gene matches: 2. Germline V CDR1 and CDR2: SGHRS, YFSETQ. The CDR3 has 14 amino acids. DNA for the CDR3: TGCGCCAGCAGTACAGGGGGCGCCTACAATGAGCAGTTCTTC. As protein: CASSTGGAYNEQFF.

This chain links TRBV6-5 with TRBJ1-2; D might be TRBD1 (5 bases). Germline lookup yields CDR1 MNHEY and CDR2 SVGAGI. Trimming stripped 5 bases from V and 8 bases from J, with 21 bases between. The CDR3 is 15 amino acids. CDR3 in amino acids: CASSTTSIAGLGYTF. The CDR3 DNA sequence: TGTGCCAGCAGTACAACAAGCATAGCAGGGCTAGGCTACACCTTC.

The chain has TRBV5-1 and TRBJ1-1; possibly TRBD1 for D (5 bases). From germline, CDR1 is SGHRS and CDR2 YFSETQ. The CDR3 spans 13 residues. Trimming took off 0 bases at V and 10 bases at J, with 13 bases between the two ends. The CDR3 nucleotides are TGCGCCAGCAGCTTGGACGGGGGAACGGCAGCTTTCTTT. Translating gives CASSLDGGTAAFF.

The V and J genes are TRBV12-5 and TRBJ1-1; weak D call: TRBD1 (6 bases). The V end lost 8 bases, the J end lost 7 bases, and 14 bases lay between the germline ends. Germline assignment: CDR1 LGHNT and CDR2 FRNRAP. CDR3 length: 12 residues. The CDR3 reads CASRAGASEAFF. In DNA form, the CDR3 reads TGTGCTAGTCGGGCGGGGGCTAGTGAAGCTTTCTTT.

This clone was picked up one time. CDR3 in amino acids: CASSQEGRGREKLFF. CDR3 nucleotide sequence: TGTGCCAGCAGCCAAGAGGGCAGGGGGCGGGAAAAACTGTTTTTT. J is TRBJ1-4 and V is TRBV3-1 (or the pseudogene TRBV3-2), with 8 bases matching TRBD1. V lost 0 bases and J lost 8; bases outside the gene matches: 5. The CDR3 length is 15 residues. From germline, CDR1 is LGHDT and CDR2 YNNKEL (reference sequence).

CDR3 bases: TGTGCCAGCAGCTTGGGTGGGGGGACGTACAATGAGCAGTTCTTC. Its translation: CASSLGGGTYNEQFF. This sequence joins TRBV5-5 and TRBJ2-1; TRBD2 might be the D (6 bases). Germline-derived CDR1 and CDR2 are SGHKS and YYEKEE (reference sequence). With 0 bases removed from V and 4 bases from J, the gap between germline ends came to 11 bases. This CDR3 region has 15 residues.

The rearrangement links TRBV15 to TRBJ1-4; 8 bases fit TRBD1. This CDR3 region has 14 residues. V lost 1 base to trimming and J lost 7 bases; unmatched junction nucleotides: 2. The germline V gene has CDR1 LNHNV and CDR2 YYDKDF (reference sequence). CDR3 protein: CATSRAGGFEKLFF. The CDR3 bases are TGTGCCACCAGCAGAGCAGGGGGCTTTGAAAAACTGTTTTTT.

The CDR3 is CASSLGGPDEAFF. The CDR3 DNA reads as TGTGCCAGCAGCTTAGGAGGGCCAGACGAAGCTTTCTTT. This rearrangement joins TRBV7-9 to TRBJ1-1; D not resolved. The CDR3 loop spans 13 amino acids. Trimming removed 1 base from V and 8 bases from J, with 11 bases in between. Germline V gives CDR1 SEHNR, CDR2 FQNEAQ (reference sequence).